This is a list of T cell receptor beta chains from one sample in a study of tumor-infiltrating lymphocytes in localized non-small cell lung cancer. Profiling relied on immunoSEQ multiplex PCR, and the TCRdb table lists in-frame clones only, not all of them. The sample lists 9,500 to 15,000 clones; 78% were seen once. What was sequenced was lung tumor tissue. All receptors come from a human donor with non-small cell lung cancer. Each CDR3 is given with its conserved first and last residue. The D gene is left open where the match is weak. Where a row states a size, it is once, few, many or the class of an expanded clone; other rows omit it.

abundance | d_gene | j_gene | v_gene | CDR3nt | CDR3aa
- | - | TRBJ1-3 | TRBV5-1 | TGCGCCAGCAGCCGGACGACAGTCGGTACTGGAAACACCATATATTTT | CASSRTTVGTGNTIYF
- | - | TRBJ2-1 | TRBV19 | TGTGCCAGTAGACGCCGGGGGCCCCCCTCTGAGCAGTTCTTC | CASRRRGPPSEQFF
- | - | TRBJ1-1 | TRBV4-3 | TGCGCCAGCAGGCTTACAGAGAACACTGAAGCTTTCTTT | CASRLTENTEAFF
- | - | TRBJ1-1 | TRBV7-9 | TGTGCCTGTGAACAGGGAGGGCGGACTGAAGCTTTCTTT | CACEQGGRTEAFF
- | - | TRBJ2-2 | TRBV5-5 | TGTGCCAGCAGCCCGGGGGGCACTGCGAACACCGGGGAGCTGTTTTTT | CASSPGGTANTGELFF
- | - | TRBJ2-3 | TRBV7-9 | TGTGCCAGCAGCTTAGAGGCAGATCGAACAGATACGCAGTATTTT | CASSLEADRTDTQYF
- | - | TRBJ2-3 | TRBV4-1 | TGCGCCAGCAGCCGGGGGGCAACAGATACGCAGTATTTT | CASSRGATDTQYF
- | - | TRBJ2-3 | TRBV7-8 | TGTGCCAGCAGCCCGACGGGTTCTAGCACAGATACGCAGTATTTT | CASSPTGSSTDTQYF
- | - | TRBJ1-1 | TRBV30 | TGTGCCGCGACAGGGAACACTGAAGCTTTCTTT | CAATGNTEAFF
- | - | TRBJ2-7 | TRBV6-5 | TGTGCCAGCAGAGACAGAACCTACGAGCAGTACTTC | CASRDRTYEQYF
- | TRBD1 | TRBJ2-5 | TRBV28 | TGTGCCAGCAGTAGGGGACAGACCCAAGAGACCCAGTACTTC | CASSRGQTQETQYF
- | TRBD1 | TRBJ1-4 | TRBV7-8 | TGTGCCAGCAGCCTATGGACAGGGAATAATGAAAAACTGTTTTTT | CASSLWTGNNEKLFF
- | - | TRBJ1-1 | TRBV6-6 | TGTGCCAGCAGTTCCGAACAGGGTACTGAAGCTTTCTTT | CASSSEQGTEAFF
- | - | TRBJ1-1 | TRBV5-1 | TGCGCCAGCAGCATGGAACAGATGCCTTACACTGAAGCTTTCTTT | CASSMEQMPYTEAFF
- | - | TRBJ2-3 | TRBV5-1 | TGCGCCAGCAGCTTTAGCACAGATACGCAGTATTTT | CASSFSTDTQYF
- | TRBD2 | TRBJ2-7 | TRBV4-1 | TGCGCCAGCAGCCAACATTCTAGCGGGAGCTACGAGCAGTACTTC | CASSQHSSGSYEQYF
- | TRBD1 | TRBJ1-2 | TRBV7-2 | TGTGCCAGCAGCTTAGGACGACAGGGGGTTGGCTACACCTTC | CASSLGRQGVGYTF
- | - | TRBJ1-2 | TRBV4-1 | TGCGCCAGCAGCCAAGATCCTATAGGGGCCGATGTTGGCTACACCTTC | CASSQDPIGADVGYTF
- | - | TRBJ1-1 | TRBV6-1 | TGTGCCAGCACCTCGTTGGGGGGGAACACTGAAGCTTTCTTT | CASTSLGGNTEAFF
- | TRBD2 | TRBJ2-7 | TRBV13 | TGTGCCAGCAGCGATGGACTAGCGGGATCGCATTCCTACGAGCAGTACTTC | CASSDGLAGSHSYEQYF
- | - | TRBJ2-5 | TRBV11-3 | TGTGCCAGCAGCTTAGGCCAAGAGACCCAGTACTTC | CASSLGQETQYF
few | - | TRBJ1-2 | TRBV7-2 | TGTGCCAGCAGCCAGAGTGGGGCGGAGGATGGCTACACCTTC | CASSQSGAEDGYTF
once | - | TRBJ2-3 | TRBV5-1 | TGCGCCAGCAGCCTCGGGACCACCACAGATACGCAGTATTTT | CASSLGTTTDTQYF
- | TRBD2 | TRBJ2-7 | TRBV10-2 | TGCGCCAGCAAACTAGCGGGAAACTACGAGCAGTACTTC | CASKLAGNYEQYF
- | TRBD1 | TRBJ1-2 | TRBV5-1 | TGCGCCAGCAGAAGAACAGGGGCTATCTATGGCTACACCTTC | CASRRTGAIYGYTF
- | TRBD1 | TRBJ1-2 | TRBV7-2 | TGTGCCAGCAGAACTACAGGGGGCTGGAACTATGGCTACACCTTC | CASRTTGGWNYGYTF
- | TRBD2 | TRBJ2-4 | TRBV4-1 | TGCGCCAGCAGCCAAGATAGCACCATAGCGGGAGGGCCGATGTTAGCCAAAAACATTCAGTACTTC | CASSQDSTIAGGPMLAKNIQYF
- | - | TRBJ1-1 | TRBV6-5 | TGTGCCAGCAGTTACGCCAGGATGAACACTGAAGCTTTCTTT | CASSYARMNTEAFF
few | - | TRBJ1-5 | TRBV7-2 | TGTGCCAGCAGCCAATACACAGAAACCCAGCATTTT | CASSQYTETQHF
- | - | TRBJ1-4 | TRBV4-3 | TGCGCCAGCAGCCAAGAGTCGTGGGGGAACAATGAAAAACTGTTTTTT | CASSQESWGNNEKLFF
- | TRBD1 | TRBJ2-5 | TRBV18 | TGTGCCAGCTCACCTTCGGGACAGGGCGGCGAGACCCAGTACTTC | CASSPSGQGGETQYF
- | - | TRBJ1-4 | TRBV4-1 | TGCGCCAGCAGCGAAGACAGTCTTACAACTAATGAAAAACTGTTTTTT | CASSEDSLTTNEKLFF
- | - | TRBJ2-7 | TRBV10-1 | TGCGCCGCTTCGGGCACCCAGGGGGGCGAGCAGTACTTC | CAASGTQGGEQYF
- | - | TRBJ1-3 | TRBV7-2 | TGTGCCAGCAGCCAATATGGAAACACCATATATTTT | CASSQYGNTIYF
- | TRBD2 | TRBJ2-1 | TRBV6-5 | TGTGCCAGCAGTTACTCTCGCGGGGGAGGCCTCGAGGAGCAGTTCTTC | CASSYSRGGGLEEQFF
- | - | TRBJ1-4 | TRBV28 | TGTGCCAGCAGTTTGGTCGGTACACGGGGGCAACTGTTTTTT | CASSLVGTRGQLFF
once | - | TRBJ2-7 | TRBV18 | TGTGCCAGCTCACCAGTTTCCCTAGTCCAGGGCGAGCAGTACTTC | CASSPVSLVQGEQYF
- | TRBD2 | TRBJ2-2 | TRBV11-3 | TGTGCCAGCAGCTTAGAAACTAGCGGGATCGGGACCGGGGAGCTGTTTTTT | CASSLETSGIGTGELFF
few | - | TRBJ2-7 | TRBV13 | TGTGCCAGCAGCTTAGCCAGGGGGGTTGTTTTCGAGCAGTACTTC | CASSLARGVVFEQYF
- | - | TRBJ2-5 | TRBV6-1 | TGTGCCAGCAGTGGGACAAGACAAGAGACCCAGTACTTC | CASSGTRQETQYF
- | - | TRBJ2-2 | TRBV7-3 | TGTGCCAGCAGCTTAGCTGTTACCGGGGAGCTGTTTTTT | CASSLAVTGELFF
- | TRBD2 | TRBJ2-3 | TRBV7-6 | TGTGCCAGCAGCGCCGCGGTAGCGGGAAGCACAGATACGCAGTATTTT | CASSAAVAGSTDTQYF
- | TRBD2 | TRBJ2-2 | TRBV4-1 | TGCGCCAGCAGCCAGCACGGGGGGGCCGGCGGGGAGCTGTTTTTT | CASSQHGGAGGELFF
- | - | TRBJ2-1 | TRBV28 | TGTGCCAGCAGTTTCATGGTCGGCCGAACCTACAATGAGCAGTTCTTC | CASSFMVGRTYNEQFF
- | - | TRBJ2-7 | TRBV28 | TGTGCCAGCAGTTTCCTCTCCAGGCCCGAGCAGTACTTC | CASSFLSRPEQYF
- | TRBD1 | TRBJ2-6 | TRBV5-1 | TGCGCCAGCAGTGACAGGGCTGGGGCCAACGTCCTGACTTTC | CASSDRAGANVLTF
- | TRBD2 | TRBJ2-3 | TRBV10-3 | TGTGCCATCAGTGAGGGCCTGACTAGCGGGGGGCTGGGTACGCAGTATTTT | CAISEGLTSGGLGTQYF
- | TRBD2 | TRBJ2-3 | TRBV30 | TGTGCCTGGAAAAGCCGGGCCGCTTTAGCGGGTACGCAGTATTTT | CAWKSRAALAGTQYF
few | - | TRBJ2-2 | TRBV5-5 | TGTGCCAGCAGCATAGGGGGGTTCGCCGGGGAGCTGTTTTTT | CASSIGGFAGELFF
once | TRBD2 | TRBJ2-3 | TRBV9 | TGTGCCAGCAGCGCCGGGACTACCACCACAGATACGCAGTATTTT | CASSAGTTTTDTQYF